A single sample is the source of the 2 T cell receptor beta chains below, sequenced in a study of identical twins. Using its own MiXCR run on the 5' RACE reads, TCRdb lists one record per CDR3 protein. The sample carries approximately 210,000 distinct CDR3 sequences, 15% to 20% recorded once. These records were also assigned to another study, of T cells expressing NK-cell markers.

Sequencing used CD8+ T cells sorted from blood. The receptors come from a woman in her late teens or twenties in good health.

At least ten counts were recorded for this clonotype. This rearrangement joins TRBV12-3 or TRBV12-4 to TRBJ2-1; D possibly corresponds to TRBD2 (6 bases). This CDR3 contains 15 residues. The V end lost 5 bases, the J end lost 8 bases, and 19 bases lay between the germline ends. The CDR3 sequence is CASSPPETSFYEQFF. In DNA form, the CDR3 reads TGTGCCAGCAGTCCCCCTGAGACTAGTTTCTATGAGCAGTTCTTC.

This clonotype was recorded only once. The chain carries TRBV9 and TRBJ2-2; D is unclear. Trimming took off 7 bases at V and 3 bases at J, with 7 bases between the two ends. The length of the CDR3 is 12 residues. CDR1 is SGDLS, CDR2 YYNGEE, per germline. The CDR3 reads CASAADTGELFF. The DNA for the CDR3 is TGTGCCAGCGCGGCGGACACCGGGGAGCTGTTTTTT.